The sample holds a few counts of the clone carrying this T cell receptor (beta chain). The target antigen is unknown. The germline V gene has CDR1 GTSNPN and CDR2 SVGIG (reference sequence). V was pared by 4 bases and J by 2 bases, with 4 bases of the junction left unmatched. The CDR3 has 13 residues. This entry comes from a study of beta chain features in type 1 diabetes. Cell sorting via CD45RO/CCR7/CD25/CD127/CD95/CD27 was performed to obtain CD4+ naive, central memory, regulatory and stem cell-like memory cells. Overall study results and limits: Any HLA-type effect on TCRB rearrangement remained unresolved here. A potential PCR bias toward shorter templates would be equal in patient and control samples. VDJ junctions sequenced from type 1 diabetes patients showed fewer insertions and more deletions.

The sequenced template was cDNA made from the entire isolated RNA. Sequencing was performed with immunoSEQ multiplex PCR; in TCRdb, only in-frame clones are kept and a portion is missing. This table has under 200,000 clones, approximately 8.1% appearing once. The J gene is TRBJ2-7, the V gene TRBV30; 8 bases fit TRBD1. The sample comprised central memory CD4+ T cells from blood. This receptor was taken from a man between 18 and 29 years old in good health. As DNA, the CDR3 is TGTGCCTGGACGGGGACAGGACCCTACGAGCAGTACTTC. It codes for CAWTGTGPYEQYF. Combining the CDR3 with reference TRBV30 and TRBJ2-7 gives the whole variable domain SQTIHQWPATLVQPVGSPLSLECTVEGTSNPNLYWYRQAAGRGLQLLFYSVGIGQISSEVPQNLSASRPQDRQFILSSKKLLLSDSGFYLCAWTGTGPYEQYFGPGTRLTVT.